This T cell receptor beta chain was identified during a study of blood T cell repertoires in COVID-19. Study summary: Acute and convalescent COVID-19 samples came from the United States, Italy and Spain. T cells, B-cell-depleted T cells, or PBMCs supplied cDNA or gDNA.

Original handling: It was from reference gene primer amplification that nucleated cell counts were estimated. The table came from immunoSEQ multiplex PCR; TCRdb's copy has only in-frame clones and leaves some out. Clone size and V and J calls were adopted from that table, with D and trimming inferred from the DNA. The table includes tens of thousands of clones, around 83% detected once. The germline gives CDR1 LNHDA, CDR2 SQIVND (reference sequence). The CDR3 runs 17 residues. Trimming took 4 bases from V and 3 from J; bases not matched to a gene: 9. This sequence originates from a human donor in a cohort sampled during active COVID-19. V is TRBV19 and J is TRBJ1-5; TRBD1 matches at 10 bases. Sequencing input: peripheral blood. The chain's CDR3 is CASSRLRGQGINQPQHF. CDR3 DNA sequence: TGTGCCAGTAGTAGGCTTAGGGGACAGGGGATCAATCAGCCCCAGCATTTT.